Following are 15 T cell receptor beta chains from one sample sequenced in a study of shared T cell receptors in the human thymus. TCRdb's copy holds only in-frame clones and misses some; the assay was immunoSEQ multiplex PCR. The table lists around 730,000 clones, 80% to 90% of them singletons. The same specimen was also included in a second study, on human thymus T cells.

Sequencing was performed on thymocytes. These receptors originate from a girl under three years old with a congenital heart defect.

V and J are TRBV7-9 and TRBJ1-3; a weak D match, TRBD1 (5 bases). The germline CDR1 and CDR2 sequences are SEHNR and FQNEAQ (reference sequence). This CDR3 has 16 residues. With 1 base removed from V and 1 base from J, the gap between germline ends came to 11 bases. Here the CDR3 reads CASSLVWGPSGNTIYF. CDR3 DNA: TGTGCCAGCAGCTTAGTCTGGGGCCCTTCTGGAAACACCATATATTTT.

The chain links TRBV2 to TRBJ1-1, with D maybe TRBD1 (6 bases). This CDR3 region has 14 residues. Germline V lookup: CDR1 SNHLY, CDR2 FYNNEI. V shed 7 bases and J shed 2 bases, with 14 bases lying between them. CDR3 protein: CASILRTANTEAFF. CDR3 sequence (DNA): TGTGCCAGCATTCTAAGGACAGCTAACACTGAAGCTTTCTTT.

The chain has TRBV5-8 and TRBJ1-2; TRBD1 agrees at 7 bases. J was trimmed by 6 bases and V by 9 bases; bases with no gene match: 26. Germline V lookup: CDR1 SGHTS, CDR2 YDEGEE. The CDR3 length is 18 residues. CDR3 coding DNA: TGTGCCACGTCTAGGGACAGTGACAATGGAGGGTTGGTTGATGGCTACACCTTC. Translated: CATSRDSDNGGLVDGYTF.

J is TRBJ1-1 and V is TRBV10-3; possibly TRBD1 for D (6 bases). Germline CDR1 and CDR2: ENHRY and SYGVKD. The CDR3 has 16 amino acids. Trimming cost V 2 bases and J 1 base, with 14 bases left between them. The CDR3 nucleotides read TGTGCCATCAGTGAGCGTAAAGGACAGCAGAACACTGAAGCTTTCTTT. Encoded protein: CAISERKGQQNTEAFF.

This clone has only one observation. This chain links TRBV4-2 with TRBJ2-7; weak D call: TRBD1 (7 bases). Germline CDR1 LGHNA, CDR2 YNFKEQ. CDR3 size: 16 residues. Trimming left V 1 base short and J 5 bases short, with 18 bases between. The CDR3 protein is CASSQGSGGSGNEQYF. The CDR3 DNA is TGTGCCAGCAGCCAAGGATCAGGGGGGTCTGGAAACGAGCAGTACTTC.

CDR3 DNA sequence: TGTGCCAGCAGCTTAGATTTAATGGCGGGGGTACCGAGCACAGATACGCAGTATTTT. This encodes CASSLDLMAGVPSTDTQYF. The V and J genes are TRBV7-6 and TRBJ2-3; TRBD2 aligns across 7 bases. Looked up from germline, CDR1 is SGHVS and CDR2 is FNYEAQ. The V and J ends lost 1 base and 0 bases, in that order; junction bases with no gene match: 13. The CDR3 contains 19 residues.

The DNA of the CDR3 is TGTGCCAGCACCTCAATGAGGGGGCGCAGGGGAAACACCATATATTTT. Protein: CASTSMRGRRGNTIYF. The rearrangement uses TRBV28 and TRBJ1-3; 7 nucleotides align to TRBD1. The V gene's germline CDR1 is MDHEN and CDR2 SYDVKM. CDR3 length equals 16 residues. J lost 4 bases, V lost 7 bases, and 13 bases had no gene match.

The V gene is TRBV4-1, the J gene TRBJ2-3; D is ambiguous. V was trimmed by 0 bases and J by 9 bases, leaving 22 bases between them. Looked up from germline, CDR1 is MGHRA and CDR2 is YSYEKL. CDR3 length: 17 amino acids. CDR3 DNA: TGCGCCAGCAGCCAAGATCGTAAGACGCTCTTTCCAGCGACGCAGTATTTT. Protein sequence: CASSQDRKTLFPATQYF.

The chain joins TRBV5-1 to TRBJ2-3; 8 bases line up with TRBD2. Germline V gene data show CDR1 as SGHRS and CDR2 as YFSETQ. The trim removed 2 bases at V and 3 bases at J, leaving 14 bases unmatched. CDR3 length: 18 amino acids. Here the CDR3 reads CASSLKLAGSGRTDTQYF. CDR3 sequence (DNA): TGCGCCAGCAGCTTAAAATTAGCGGGGTCGGGACGTACAGATACGCAGTATTTT.

This clone was found a few times. V and J are TRBV25-1 and TRBJ1-4, with TRBD1 matching 7 bases. Germline V CDR1 and CDR2: MGHDK, SYGVNS. V dropped 4 bases and J dropped 7; count of bases not matched to a gene: 3. The CDR3 extends over 13 amino acids. The CDR3 region has the DNA TGTGCCAGCAGTGTAGGGGGCCTTGAAAAACTGTTTTTT. Residues: CASSVGGLEKLFF.

The chain combines TRBV6-6 with TRBJ1-2, with a weak D call TRBD1 (5 bases). This CDR3 has 16 amino acids. V was trimmed by 2 bases and J by 4 bases, leaving 17 bases between them. Germline V gives CDR1 MNHNY, CDR2 SVGAGI (reference sequence). The CDR3 DNA sequence: TGTGCCAGCAGTTACCCGCGGGAAGGCAGGGCCTATGGCTACACCTTC. Translating gives CASSYPREGRAYGYTF.

The V call is TRBV6-1, the J call TRBJ1-4; weak D call: TRBD1 (6 bases). This CDR3 is built from 14 residues. V lost 3 bases, J lost 7 bases, and 12 bases lay in between. Germline V CDR1 and CDR2: MNHNS, SASEGT. The CDR3 bases are TGTGCCAGCAGTGACCTGGGGGGGCTTGAAAAACTGTTTTTT. Its translation is CASSDLGGLEKLFF.

CDR3 sequence reads: CASSLKPSGGNQETQYF. The CDR3 DNA sequence: TGTGCCAGCAGCTTGAAGCCTAGCGGGGGGAACCAAGAGACCCAGTACTTC. The V and J genes are TRBV5-4 and TRBJ2-5, with TRBD2 identical over 11 bases. The CDR3 loop spans 17 amino acids. With 1 base clipped from V and 0 bases from J, the junction kept 5 bases outside the gene matches. Per germline, CDR1 SGHNT and CDR2 YYREEE (reference sequence).

The chain employs TRBV10-3 and TRBJ1-2, with 7 bases matching TRBD1. With 5 bases clipped from V and 4 bases from J, the junction kept 10 bases outside the gene matches. The CDR3 extends over 15 amino acids. CDR1 is ENHRY, CDR2 SYGVKD, per germline. The DNA of the CDR3 is TGTGCCATCAGTAGGCCGGGACAGACCCTCTATGGCTACACCTTC. This sequence encodes CAISRPGQTLYGYTF.

The chain uses TRBV5-3 and TRBJ1-6; 9 bases map to TRBD1. TRBV5-3 is an open reading frame whose function is uncertain. The junction had 14 bases not matched to a gene; V was cut back by 5 bases and J by 8 bases. CDR3 length equals 17 residues. CDR3 protein: CARSVSTGQGRDSPLHF. CDR3 sequence (DNA): TGTGCCAGAAGTGTTAGTACGGGACAGGGACGGGATTCACCCCTCCACTTT.